This record covers a single TCR beta chain. Its antigen is currently unknown. It was with 60 Vbeta and 13 Jbeta primers that the PCR ran. TCRdb keeps only in-frame clones here, not all; method: immunoSEQ multiplex PCR. This sample yields over 90,000 clones, of which approximately 87% are seen a single time; just over 2.5% belongs to the top ten. This entry belongs to a study of cytomegalovirus exposure and HLA in healthy donors. General study findings and limits: In a later analysis, HLA-C alleles had the fewest associated TCRs, DRB1 alleles the most. Reports state that TCR beta sequences accurately predicted most subjects' HLA-A and HLA-B alleles.

This TCR was sampled from a man aged 35-49 years in good health and CMV-seronegative. The source material was PBMCs.

In DNA, the CDR3 is TGCGCCAGCAGTGAGGGCACGGGGGCCTACGAGCAGTACTTC. It is translated as CASSEGTGAYEQYF. The chain has TRBV10-1 and TRBJ2-7; perhaps TRBD2 as D (6 bases). V lost 2 bases and J lost 2, with 10 bases in between. This CDR3 spans 14 amino acids. Germline CDR1 is WNHNN and CDR2 is SYGVQD (reference sequence).